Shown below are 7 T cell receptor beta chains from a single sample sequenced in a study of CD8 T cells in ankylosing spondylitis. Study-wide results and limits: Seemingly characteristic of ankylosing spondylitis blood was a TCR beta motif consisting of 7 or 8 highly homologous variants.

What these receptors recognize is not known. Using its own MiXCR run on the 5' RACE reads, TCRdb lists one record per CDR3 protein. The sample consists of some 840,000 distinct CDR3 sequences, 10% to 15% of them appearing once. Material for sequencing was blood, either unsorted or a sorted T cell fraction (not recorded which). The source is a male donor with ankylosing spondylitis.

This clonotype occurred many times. CDR3 in amino acids: CAISERGTDTQYF. In DNA, the CDR3 is TGTGCCATCAGCGAAAGGGGCACAGATACGCAGTATTTT. The V and J genes are TRBV10-3 and TRBJ2-3; D is unclear. Trimming took off 6 bases at V and 1 base at J, with 8 bases between the two ends. CDR3 size: 13 residues. Looked up from germline, CDR1 is ENHRY and CDR2 is SYGVKD.

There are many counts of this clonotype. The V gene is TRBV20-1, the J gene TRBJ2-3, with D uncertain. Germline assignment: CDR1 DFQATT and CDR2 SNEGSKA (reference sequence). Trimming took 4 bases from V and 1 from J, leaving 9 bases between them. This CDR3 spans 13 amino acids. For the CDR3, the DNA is TGCAGTGCTACGACTGTCGGCACAGATACGCAGTATTTT. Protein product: CSATTVGTDTQYF.

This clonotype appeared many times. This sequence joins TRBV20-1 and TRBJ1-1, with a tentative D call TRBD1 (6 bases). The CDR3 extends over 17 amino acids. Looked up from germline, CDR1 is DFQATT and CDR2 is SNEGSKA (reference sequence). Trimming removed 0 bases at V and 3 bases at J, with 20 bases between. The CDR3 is CSARDLGPQEGDTEAFF. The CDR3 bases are TGCAGTGCTAGAGATCTAGGCCCCCAGGAGGGGGACACTGAAGCTTTCTTT.

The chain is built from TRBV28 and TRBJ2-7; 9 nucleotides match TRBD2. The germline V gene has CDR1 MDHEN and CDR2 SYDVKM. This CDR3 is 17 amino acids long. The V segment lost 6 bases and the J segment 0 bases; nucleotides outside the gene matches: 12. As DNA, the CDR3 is TGTGCCAGCAGCCCTCAAGCGGGAGGCCCTAGCTCCTACGAGCAGTACTTC. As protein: CASSPQAGGPSSYEQYF.

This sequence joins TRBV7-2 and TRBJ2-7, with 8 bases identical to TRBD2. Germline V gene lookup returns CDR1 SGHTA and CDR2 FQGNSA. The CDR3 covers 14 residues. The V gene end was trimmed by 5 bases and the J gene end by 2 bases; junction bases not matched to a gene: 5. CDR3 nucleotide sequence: TGTGCCAGCAGCAGACTAGCGAATACCTACGAGCAGTACTTC. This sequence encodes CASSRLANTYEQYF.

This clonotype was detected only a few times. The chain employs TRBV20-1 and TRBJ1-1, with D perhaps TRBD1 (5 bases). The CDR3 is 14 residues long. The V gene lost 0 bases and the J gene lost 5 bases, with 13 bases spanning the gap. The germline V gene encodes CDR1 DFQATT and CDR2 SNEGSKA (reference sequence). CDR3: CSARDTLRGTEAFF. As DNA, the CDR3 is TGCAGTGCTAGAGATACACTGAGGGGAACTGAAGCTTTCTTT.

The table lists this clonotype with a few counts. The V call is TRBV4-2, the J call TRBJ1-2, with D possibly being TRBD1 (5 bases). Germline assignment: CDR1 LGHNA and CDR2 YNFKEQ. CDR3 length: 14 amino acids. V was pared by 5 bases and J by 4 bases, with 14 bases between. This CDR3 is CASSVAGLAYGYTF. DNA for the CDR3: TGTGCCAGCAGCGTCGCGGGGCTTGCCTATGGCTACACCTTC.